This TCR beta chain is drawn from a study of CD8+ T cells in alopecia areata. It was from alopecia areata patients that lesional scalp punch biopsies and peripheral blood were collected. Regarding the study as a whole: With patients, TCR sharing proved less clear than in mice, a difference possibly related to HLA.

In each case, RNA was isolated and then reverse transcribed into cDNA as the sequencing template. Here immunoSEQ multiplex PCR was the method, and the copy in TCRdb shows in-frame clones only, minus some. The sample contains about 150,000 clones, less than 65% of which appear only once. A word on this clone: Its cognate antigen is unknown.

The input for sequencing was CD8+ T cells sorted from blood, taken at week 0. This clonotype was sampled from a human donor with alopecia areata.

The CDR3 loop is CASSLGVGGELFF. The CDR3 coding sequence is TGTGCCAGCAGTTTAGGGGTTGGCGGGGAGCTGTTTTTT. The genes are TRBV27 and TRBJ2-2; D ambiguous. CDR1 MNHEY and CDR2 SMNVEV come from the germline V gene (reference sequence). The CDR3 sequence is 13 residues long. The ends were cut back, 2 bases at V and 7 bases at J, with 8 bases in the middle.